These 4 T cell receptor beta chains originate from one sample sequenced in a study of T-cell reconstitution after alpha-beta-depleted transplantation in children. Unique molecular identifiers were incorporated during preparation of the TCRbeta library. TCRdb called the PCR reads again in MiXCR, with one record for every CDR3 protein. Of fewer than 1 million distinct CDR3 sequences listed, roughly 15% are singletons. Material: PBMCs, mostly from graft donor cells, obtained 360 days after TCRalphabeta/CD19-depleted stem cell transplant. The receptors stem from a male patient under 18 who had a stem cell transplant for acute lymphoblastic leukemia, so the T cells may come from the graft donor.

The chain is built from TRBV29-1 and TRBJ1-1; D not certain. V lost 5 bases and J lost 4, with 11 bases in between. The CDR3 is 12 amino acids. Germline lookup yields CDR1 SQVTM and CDR2 ANQGSEA. CDR3 nucleotide sequence: TGCAGCGTTAGCGAGGGAATCACTGAAGCTTTCTTT. This encodes CSVSEGITEAFF.

This clonotype was counted many times. V gene TRBV12-3 or TRBV12-4 combines with J gene TRBJ2-1; the match to TRBD2 covers 12 bases. V gave up 5 bases and J gave up 7 bases; unmatched junction bases: 12. The CDR3 sequence is 17 residues long. The CDR3 DNA reads as TGTGCCAGCAGTCCCCTGGCTAGCGGGAGGGTCGAAAATGAGCAGTTCTTC. It is translated as CASSPLASGRVENEQFF.

In this sample, this clonotype turned up many times. The chain employs TRBV4-2 and TRBJ2-7; D is perhaps TRBD2 (5 bases). V dropped 3 bases and J dropped 2 bases, with 20 bases sitting between them. Per germline, CDR1 LGHNA and CDR2 YNFKEQ. This CDR3 is built from 17 residues. In DNA, the CDR3 is TGTGCCAGCAGCCAGGCCGTGGGGAGCGGAGCAACCTACGAGCAGTACTTC. It encodes CASSQAVGSGATYEQYF.

This clonotype was counted a few times. V gene TRBV10-2 combines with J gene TRBJ2-3; 11 bases map to TRBD2. Germline lookup yields CDR1 WSHSY and CDR2 SAAADI. The CDR3 has 16 residues. Trimming at V came to 2 bases and at J to 3 bases, leaving 4 bases not matched to a gene. The CDR3 DNA sequence: TGCGCCAGCAGTGAGGGGGTAGCGGGAGGGACAGATACGCAGTATTTT. Translating it yields CASSEGVAGGTDTQYF.